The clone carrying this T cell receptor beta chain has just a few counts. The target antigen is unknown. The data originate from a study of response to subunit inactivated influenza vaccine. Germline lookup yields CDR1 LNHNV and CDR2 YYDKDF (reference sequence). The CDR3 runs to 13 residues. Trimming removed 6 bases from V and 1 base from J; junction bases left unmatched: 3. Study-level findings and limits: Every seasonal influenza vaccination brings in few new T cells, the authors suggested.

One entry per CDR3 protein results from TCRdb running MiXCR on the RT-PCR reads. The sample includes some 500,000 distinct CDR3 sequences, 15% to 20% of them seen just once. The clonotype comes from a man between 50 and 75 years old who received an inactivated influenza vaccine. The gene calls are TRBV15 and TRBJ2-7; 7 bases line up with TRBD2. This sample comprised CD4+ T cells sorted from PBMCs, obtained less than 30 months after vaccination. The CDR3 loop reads CATRWGGSYEQYF. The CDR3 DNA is TGTGCCACCAGGTGGGGGGGATCCTACGAGCAGTACTTC.